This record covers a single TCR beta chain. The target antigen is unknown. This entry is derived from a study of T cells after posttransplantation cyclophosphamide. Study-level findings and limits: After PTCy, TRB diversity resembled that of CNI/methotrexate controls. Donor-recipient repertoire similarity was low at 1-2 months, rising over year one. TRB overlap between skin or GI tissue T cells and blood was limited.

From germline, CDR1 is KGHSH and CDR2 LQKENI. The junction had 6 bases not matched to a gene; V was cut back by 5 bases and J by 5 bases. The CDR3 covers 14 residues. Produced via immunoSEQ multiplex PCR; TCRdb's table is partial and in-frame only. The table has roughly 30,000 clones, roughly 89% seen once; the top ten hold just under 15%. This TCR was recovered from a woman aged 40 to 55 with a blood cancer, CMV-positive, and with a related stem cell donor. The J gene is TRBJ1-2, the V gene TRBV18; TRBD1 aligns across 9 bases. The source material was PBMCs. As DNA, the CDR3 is TGTGCCAGCTCAACACAGGGGGCGCTTTATGGCTACACCTTC. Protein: CASSTQGALYGYTF.